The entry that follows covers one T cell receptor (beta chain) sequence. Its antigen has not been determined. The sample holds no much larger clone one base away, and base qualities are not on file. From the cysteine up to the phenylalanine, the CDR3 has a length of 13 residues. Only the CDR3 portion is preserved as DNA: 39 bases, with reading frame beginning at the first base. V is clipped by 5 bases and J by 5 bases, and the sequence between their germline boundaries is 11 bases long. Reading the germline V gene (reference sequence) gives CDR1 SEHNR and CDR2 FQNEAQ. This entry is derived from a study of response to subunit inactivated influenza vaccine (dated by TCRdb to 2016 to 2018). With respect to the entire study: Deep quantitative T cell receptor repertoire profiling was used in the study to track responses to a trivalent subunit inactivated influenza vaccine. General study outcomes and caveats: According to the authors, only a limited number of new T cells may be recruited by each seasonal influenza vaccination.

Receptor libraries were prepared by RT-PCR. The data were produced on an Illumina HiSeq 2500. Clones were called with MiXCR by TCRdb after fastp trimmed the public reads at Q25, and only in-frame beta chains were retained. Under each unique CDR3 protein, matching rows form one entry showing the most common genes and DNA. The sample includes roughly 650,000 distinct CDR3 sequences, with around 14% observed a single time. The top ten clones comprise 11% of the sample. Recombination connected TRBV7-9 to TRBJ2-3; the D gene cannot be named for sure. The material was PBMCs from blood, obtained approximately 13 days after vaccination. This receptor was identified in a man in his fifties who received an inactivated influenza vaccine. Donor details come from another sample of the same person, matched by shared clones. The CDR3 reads CASSPQARDTQYF. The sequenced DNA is TGTGCCAGCAGCCCTCAGGCTCGAGATACGCAGTATTTT.